A single sample is the source of the 14 T cell receptor beta chains below, sequenced in a study of naive CD8 T cells in extremely preterm neonates listed by TCRdb under 2017. The library was prepared using the immunoSEQ multiplex PCR assay. In TCRdb, the immuneACCESS table is reduced to in-frame sequences with V and J assigned. These tables do not hold every clone; where another copy was compared, an unresolved V gene accounts for under half, and the others remain unexplained. The sample has around 5,900 clones on record, 95% to 98% of them singletons. Approximately 0.76% of the sample is in the top ten clones. The sequencing sample was made of naive CD8+ T cells from blood. These receptor sequences come from a human donor in good health.

The CDR3 region is CATSPGQTINEQFF. The CDR3 DNA reads as TGTGCCACCAGTCCGGGACAGACAATTAATGAGCAGTTCTTC. The genes are TRBV15 and TRBJ2-1, with TRBD1 identical over 7 bases. CDR1 LNHNV and CDR2 YYDKDF come from the germline V gene (reference sequence). V lost 6 bases and J lost 7; bases outside the gene matches: 9. The CDR3 loop spans 14 amino acids.

This clone was detected only once. The chain links TRBV4-1 to TRBJ1-2; TRBD1 matches at 7 bases. Germline assignment: CDR1 MGHRA and CDR2 YSYEKL. The V and J ends lost 1 base and 6 bases, in that order; junction bases with no gene match: 8. There are 15 residues in the CDR3. CDR3 sequence: CASSQVQGQANGYTF. CDR3 in DNA: TGCGCCAGCAGCCAAGTTCAAGGACAGGCGAATGGCTACACCTTC.

This clone occurred once. The chain joins TRBV28 to TRBJ2-7, with 8 bases aligning to TRBD1. The germline V gene has CDR1 MDHEN and CDR2 SYDVKM. V was pared by 8 bases and J by 1 base, with 4 bases of the junction left unmatched. The CDR3 has 13 amino acids. CDR3 sequence: CASSGGSSYEQYV. The CDR3 region has the DNA TGTGCCAGCTCAGGGGGCTCTTCCTACGAGCAGTACGTC.

This chain uses TRBV11-2 with TRBJ2-7, with 8 nucleotides matching TRBD2. V shed 3 bases and J 5 bases; nucleotides not matched to a gene: 12. Germline V gene data show CDR1 as SGHAT and CDR2 as FQNNGV. The CDR3 is 16 residues long. The CDR3 loop reads CASSLMGAGDNNEQYV. DNA of the CDR3: TGTGCCAGCAGCTTGATGGGAGCGGGGGATAATAACGAGCAGTACGTC.

In DNA form, the CDR3 reads TGTGCCAGCACTGGGACGGACAGAAATGAGCAGTTCTTC. Translation: CASTGTDRNEQFF. The chain combines TRBV2 with TRBJ2-1; a weak D match, TRBD1 (6 bases). Germline CDR1 SNHLY, CDR2 FYNNEI. Trimming removed 7 bases from V and 7 bases from J, with 14 bases in between. The length of the CDR3 is 13 residues.

V gene TRBV13 combines with J gene TRBJ2-1; no clear D gene. Germline CDR1 and CDR2: PRHDT and FYEKMQ (reference sequence). Trimming cost V 4 bases and J 7 bases, with 2 bases left between them. The length of the CDR3 is 10 residues. CDR3 nucleotide sequence: TGTGCCAGCAGCTCGAATGAGCAGTTCTTC. The encoded protein is CASSSNEQFF. Based on the CDR3 plus reference TRBV13 and TRBJ2-1, the full variable domain is AAGVIQSPRHLIKEKRETATLKCYPIPRHDTVYWYQQGPGQDPQFLISFYEKMQSDKGSIPDRFSAQQFSDYHSELNMSSLELGDSALYFCASSSNEQFFGPGTRLTVL.

The chain links TRBV5-4 to TRBJ2-7, with D unresolved. Germline CDR1 reads SGHNT; CDR2 reads YYREEE (reference sequence). The CDR3 sequence is 14 residues long. V lost 0 bases and J 0 bases, leaving 7 bases between the germline ends. Here the CDR3 reads CASSLDRSSYEQYV. CDR3 nucleotides: TGTGCCAGCAGCTTGGATAGGAGCTCCTACGAGCAGTACGTC.

The chain joins TRBV10-3 to TRBJ1-1; 9 bases fit TRBD1. The CDR3 loop spans 14 amino acids. V trimming: 3 bases; J trimming: 6 bases; junction bases outside the gene matches: 5. Per the germline V gene, CDR1 is ENHRY and CDR2 is SYGVKD. CDR3 loop: CAISEEGQGSEAFF. The CDR3, as DNA: TGTGCCATCAGTGAAGAGGGACAGGGATCTGAAGCTTTCTTT.

V is TRBV4-1 and J is TRBJ2-7, with D possibly matching TRBD1 (5 bases). This CDR3 comprises 14 residues. Per the germline V gene, CDR1 is MGHRA and CDR2 is YSYEKL. The V end was cut by 5 bases, the J end by 5 bases, with 16 bases between. The CDR3: CASSEKRGRDEQYF. DNA for the CDR3: TGCGCCAGCAGCGAAAAAAGGGGTAGGGACGAGCAGTACTTC.

This chain uses TRBV7-6 with TRBJ2-5; D gene uncertain. In germline, CDR1 is SGHVS, CDR2 FNYEAQ. This CDR3 spans 13 amino acids. V dropped 4 bases and J dropped 4 bases, with 10 bases sitting between them. In nucleotides, the CDR3 is TGTGCCAGCAGCTCCCGACTTGGAGAGACCCAGTACTTC. This encodes CASSSRLGETQYF.

The chain is built from TRBV28 and TRBJ2-1; D unresolved. The CDR3 extends over 17 amino acids. V was cut by 4 bases and J by 0 bases, with 16 bases left in between. Germline values: CDR1 MDHEN, CDR2 SYDVKM. CDR3 bases: TGTGCCAGCAGTTATCCCCGAGACTCCTACTCCTACAATGAGCAGTTCTTC. Translating gives CASSYPRDSYSYNEQFF.

The V gene is TRBV27, the J gene TRBJ1-1, with 7 bases fitting TRBD1. The CDR3 runs to 17 residues. From germline, CDR1 is MNHEY and CDR2 SMNVEV (reference sequence). V was clipped by 2 bases and J by 3 bases; unmatched bases: 12. CDR3 DNA sequence: TGTGCCAGCAGTTTAGAAGGTACAGGGGTATTTGACACTGAAGCTTTCTTT. Its translation is CASSLEGTGVFDTEAFF.

The chain recombines TRBV9 with TRBJ1-1; D perhaps matches TRBD1 (6 bases). The V end was cut by 4 bases, the J end by 6 bases, with 22 bases between. From germline, CDR1 is SGDLS and CDR2 YYNGEE. The CDR3 consists of 16 residues. CDR3 protein: CASSPTGRGEGAEAFF. CDR3 DNA sequence: TGTGCCAGCAGCCCAACTGGTAGGGGGGAGGGCGCTGAAGCTTTCTTT.

This chain joins TRBV4-2 and TRBJ2-3, with D possibly TRBD2 on 6 matching bases. The V gene's germline CDR1 is LGHNA and CDR2 YNFKEQ. Trimming took 1 base from V and 4 from J, leaving 12 bases between them. CDR3 length equals 15 residues. The CDR3 bases are TGTGCCAGCAGCCAAGGCAAGGGGAGGTCAGATACGCAGTATTTT. Protein sequence: CASSQGKGRSDTQYF.